This TCR beta chain was recorded in a study of T cells in localized non-small cell lung cancer. Overall study results and limits: Adjacent lung held a median 57 of the top 100 tumor clones. Because only a single region of the tumor was sequenced, heterogeneity remains possible.

Repertoires were generated with immunoSEQ multiplex PCR, while TCRdb's copy carries only in-frame clones and drops some. The data contain about 59,000 clones, 85% to 90% of them singletons. Worth noting for this clone: The antigen remains unidentified.

V was pared by 6 bases and J by 11 bases, with 18 bases between. The germline V gene encodes CDR1 SGHAT and CDR2 FQNNGV. CDR3 length: 13 amino acids. This TCR was recovered from a man aged 40-75 years with stage I squamous cell lung carcinoma. The sample was peripheral blood, taken before any cancer treatment. The genes are TRBV11-2 and TRBJ2-3; TRBD1 or TRBD2 may be the D gene (6 bases each). The CDR3 spells CASSLSGGPEQYF. CDR3 nucleotides: TGTGCCAGCAGTCTATCCGGGGGCCCGGAGCAGTATTTT.